A selection of T cell receptor beta chains follows, all from one sample in a study of blood T cell repertoires in COVID-19. Method: immunoSEQ multiplex PCR; TCRdb's copy keeps in-frame clones and lacks some. The sample lists 400,000 to 550,000 clones, roughly 90% occurring once. The sample consisted of peripheral blood. The receptors shown here come from a woman in her thirties with acute or convalescent COVID-19. Each CDR3 is given with its conserved first and last residue. A D gene is named only where the DNA matches it firmly. Clone size is not always given. Where it is, it says once, few, many or a class for expanded clones.

j_call: TRBJ2-2
clone_size: few
d_call: NA
v_call: TRBV19
cdr3_length: 13
cdr3_aa: CASSIQKSGELFF
cdr3_nt: TGTGCCAGTAGTATTCAGAAGTCCGGGGAGCTGTTTTTT

j_call: TRBJ2-7
clone_size: NA
d_call: TRBD1
v_call: TRBV6-2/TRBV6-3
cdr3_length: 20
cdr3_aa: CASSYSLTRDGTGGLYEQYF
cdr3_nt: TGTGCCAGCAGTTACTCGTTAACTCGGGACGGGACAGGGGGCTTGTACGAGCAGTACTTC

j_call: TRBJ1-2
clone_size: NA
d_call: TRBD1
v_call: TRBV5-1
cdr3_length: 13
cdr3_aa: CASSQTGGKGYTF
cdr3_nt: TGCGCCAGCAGTCAAACAGGGGGCAAAGGCTACACCTTC

j_call: TRBJ2-5
clone_size: NA
d_call: NA
v_call: TRBV28
cdr3_length: 11
cdr3_aa: CASRQAETQYF
cdr3_nt: TGTGCCAGCAGACAGGCCGAGACCCAGTACTTC

j_call: TRBJ2-2
clone_size: NA
d_call: TRBD2
v_call: TRBV29-1
cdr3_length: 14
cdr3_aa: CSVGGLASTGELFF
cdr3_nt: TGCAGCGTTGGGGGACTAGCCTCCACCGGGGAGCTGTTTTTT

j_call: TRBJ1-6
clone_size: NA
d_call: NA
v_call: TRBV6-5
cdr3_length: 14
cdr3_aa: CASSIRGRNSPLHF
cdr3_nt: TGTGCCAGCAGTATCAGGGGTAGGAATTCACCCCTCCACTTT

j_call: TRBJ1-5
clone_size: NA
d_call: NA
v_call: TRBV4-2
cdr3_length: 16
cdr3_aa: CASSQDLTAKSGPQHF
cdr3_nt: TGTGCCAGCAGCCAAGATCTTACAGCCAAGAGCGGGCCCCAGCATTTT

j_call: TRBJ1-1
clone_size: NA
d_call: NA
v_call: TRBV28
cdr3_length: 14
cdr3_aa: CASSFTGGGTEAFF
cdr3_nt: TGTGCCAGCAGTTTTACAGGCGGGGGAACTGAAGCTTTCTTT

j_call: TRBJ1-6
clone_size: many
d_call: NA
v_call: TRBV2
cdr3_length: 16
cdr3_aa: CASSENPGLNNSPLHF
cdr3_nt: TGTGCCAGCAGTGAAAACCCAGGCCTTAATAATTCACCCCTCCACTTT

j_call: TRBJ1-1
clone_size: NA
d_call: NA
v_call: TRBV5-1
cdr3_length: 15
cdr3_aa: CASSPEGGEGVEAFF
cdr3_nt: TGCGCCAGCAGCCCAGAAGGCGGGGAAGGCGTTGAAGCTTTCTTT

j_call: TRBJ2-5
clone_size: NA
d_call: TRBD2
v_call: TRBV20-1
cdr3_length: 16
cdr3_aa: CSASGGGASYQETQYF
cdr3_nt: TGCAGTGCTAGTGGCGGGGGGGCCTCGTACCAAGAGACCCAGTACTTC

j_call: TRBJ2-5
clone_size: NA
d_call: NA
v_call: TRBV7-8
cdr3_length: 14
cdr3_aa: CASSRNFEGETQYF
cdr3_nt: TGTGCCAGCAGCCGTAATTTCGAGGGAGAGACCCAGTACTTC

j_call: TRBJ1-2
clone_size: NA
d_call: NA
v_call: TRBV6-1
cdr3_length: 14
cdr3_aa: CASSDRSALYGYTF
cdr3_nt: TGTGCCAGCAGTGACAGGTCAGCTCTCTATGGCTACACCTTC

j_call: TRBJ1-2
clone_size: NA
d_call: NA
v_call: TRBV24-1
cdr3_length: 13
cdr3_aa: CATRGGTSMGYTF
cdr3_nt: TGTGCCACCCGGGGGGGAACTTCTATGGGCTACACCTTC

j_call: TRBJ2-1
clone_size: NA
d_call: TRBD1
v_call: TRBV7-2
cdr3_length: 12
cdr3_aa: CASSLTGDEQFF
cdr3_nt: TGTGCCAGCAGCTTGACAGGGGATGAGCAGTTCTTC

j_call: TRBJ2-1
clone_size: NA
d_call: NA
v_call: TRBV12-3/TRBV12-4
cdr3_length: 12
cdr3_aa: CASGNPGDEQFF
cdr3_nt: TGTGCCAGCGGAAATCCAGGGGATGAGCAGTTCTTC

j_call: TRBJ1-2
clone_size: NA
d_call: NA
v_call: TRBV10-3
cdr3_length: 13
cdr3_aa: CAISPDSNYGYTF
cdr3_nt: TGTGCCATCAGCCCTGACAGTAACTATGGCTACACCTTC

j_call: TRBJ1-2
clone_size: NA
d_call: NA
v_call: TRBV28
cdr3_length: 15
cdr3_aa: CASRLLTGTNYGYTF
cdr3_nt: TGTGCCAGCAGACTCCTAACAGGAACTAACTATGGCTACACCTTC

j_call: TRBJ1-1
clone_size: NA
d_call: TRBD1
v_call: TRBV20-1
cdr3_length: 13
cdr3_aa: CSASDRVSGEAFF
cdr3_nt: TGCAGTGCTAGTGACAGGGTGAGTGGTGAAGCTTTCTTT

j_call: TRBJ2-1
clone_size: NA
d_call: NA
v_call: TRBV9
cdr3_length: 14
cdr3_aa: CASSEPTRNNEQFF
cdr3_nt: TGTGCCAGCAGCGAACCCACTAGGAACAATGAGCAGTTCTTC

j_call: TRBJ1-5
clone_size: NA
d_call: TRBD1
v_call: TRBV6-5
cdr3_length: 14
cdr3_aa: CASSWGDRTLLRHF
cdr3_nt: TGTGCCAGCAGTTGGGGGGACAGGACCCTTCTTCGGCATTTT

j_call: TRBJ2-5
clone_size: NA
d_call: TRBD2
v_call: TRBV3-1/TRBV3-2
cdr3_length: 15
cdr3_aa: CASSRGTSGEETQYF
cdr3_nt: TGTGCCAGCAGCCGGGGGACTAGCGGGGAAGAGACCCAGTACTTC

j_call: TRBJ2-3
clone_size: NA
d_call: NA
v_call: TRBV24-1
cdr3_length: 14
cdr3_aa: CATSDTGYGDTQYF
cdr3_nt: TGTGCCACCAGTGATACAGGGTATGGAGATACGCAGTATTTT

j_call: TRBJ2-7
clone_size: once
d_call: NA
v_call: TRBV5-1
cdr3_length: 14
cdr3_aa: CASSLLIDSYEQYF
cdr3_nt: TGCGCCAGCAGCTTACTCATTGACAGCTACGAGCAGTACTTC

j_call: TRBJ1-3
clone_size: NA
d_call: NA
v_call: TRBV6-5
cdr3_length: 14
cdr3_aa: CASTLQSSGNTIYF
cdr3_nt: TGTGCCAGCACTCTCCAGTCCTCTGGAAACACCATATATTTT

j_call: TRBJ2-3
clone_size: NA
d_call: TRBD2
v_call: TRBV7-2
cdr3_length: 16
cdr3_aa: CASSLDPAGGSDTQYF
cdr3_nt: TGTGCCAGCAGCTTAGATCCAGCGGGGGGATCCGATACGCAGTATTTT

j_call: TRBJ2-7
clone_size: NA
d_call: NA
v_call: TRBV7-8
cdr3_length: 13
cdr3_aa: CASSLGQPYEQYF
cdr3_nt: TGTGCCAGCAGCTTAGGACAGCCCTACGAGCAGTACTTC

j_call: TRBJ1-2
clone_size: NA
d_call: NA
v_call: TRBV14
cdr3_length: 16
cdr3_aa: CASSQTPRSGLDGYTF
cdr3_nt: TGTGCCAGCAGCCAAACTCCTCGTTCCGGCCTAGATGGCTACACCTTC

j_call: TRBJ1-2
clone_size: once
d_call: TRBD1
v_call: TRBV6-2/TRBV6-3
cdr3_length: 15
cdr3_aa: CASSSPGQGNYGYTF
cdr3_nt: TGTGCCAGCAGTTCCCCGGGACAGGGGAACTATGGCTACACCTTC

j_call: TRBJ1-1
clone_size: once
d_call: NA
v_call: TRBV20-1
cdr3_length: 13
cdr3_aa: CSASQGLNTEAFF
cdr3_nt: TGCAGTGCTAGTCAGGGCTTGAACACTGAAGCTTTCTTT

j_call: TRBJ2-1
clone_size: NA
d_call: TRBD2
v_call: TRBV2
cdr3_length: 14
cdr3_aa: CASSAGGQYNEQFF
cdr3_nt: TGTGCCAGCAGTGCGGGGGGGCAATACAATGAGCAGTTCTTC

j_call: TRBJ1-4
clone_size: NA
d_call: NA
v_call: TRBV7-3
cdr3_length: 15
cdr3_aa: CASSPSGGPNEKLFF
cdr3_nt: TGTGCCAGCAGCCCATCGGGGGGGCCTAATGAAAAACTGTTTTTT

j_call: TRBJ1-5
clone_size: NA
d_call: NA
v_call: TRBV28
cdr3_length: 12
cdr3_aa: CASSLTDQPQHF
cdr3_nt: TGTGCCAGCAGTTTAACTGATCAGCCCCAGCATTTT

j_call: TRBJ2-1
clone_size: NA
d_call: NA
v_call: TRBV7-9
cdr3_length: 15
cdr3_aa: CASSTFGLVYNEQFF
cdr3_nt: TGTGCCAGCAGCACATTTGGACTCGTATACAATGAGCAGTTCTTC

j_call: TRBJ1-2
clone_size: NA
d_call: TRBD1
v_call: TRBV10-3
cdr3_length: 15
cdr3_aa: CAIKLLQGMNYGYTF
cdr3_nt: TGTGCCATCAAGTTATTACAGGGGATGAACTATGGCTACACCTTC

j_call: TRBJ1-5
clone_size: NA
d_call: NA
v_call: TRBV5-6
cdr3_length: 14
cdr3_aa: CASSLQGANQPQHF
cdr3_nt: TGTGCCAGCAGCTTGCAAGGGGCTAATCAGCCCCAGCATTTT

j_call: TRBJ2-3
clone_size: NA
d_call: NA
v_call: TRBV5-1
cdr3_length: 13
cdr3_aa: CASSLTYTDTQYF
cdr3_nt: TGCGCCAGCAGCCTAACCTACACAGATACGCAGTATTTT

j_call: TRBJ1-1
clone_size: NA
d_call: TRBD1
v_call: TRBV12-3/TRBV12-4
cdr3_length: 12
cdr3_aa: CASGTGVGEAFF
cdr3_nt: TGTGCCAGCGGCACAGGGGTTGGTGAAGCTTTCTTT

j_call: TRBJ2-5
clone_size: NA
d_call: TRBD2
v_call: TRBV5-1
cdr3_length: 15
cdr3_aa: CASSPSGGVLETQYF
cdr3_nt: TGCGCCAGCAGCCCGAGCGGGGGGGTCTTGGAGACCCAGTACTTC

j_call: TRBJ2-4
clone_size: once
d_call: NA
v_call: TRBV24-1
cdr3_length: 13
cdr3_aa: CATSDSDINIQYF
cdr3_nt: TGTGCCACCAGCGACAGCGATATAAACATTCAGTACTTC

j_call: TRBJ2-7
clone_size: NA
d_call: TRBD2
v_call: TRBV28
cdr3_length: 14
cdr3_aa: CASSPGTSPPKQYF
cdr3_nt: TGTGCCAGCAGTCCCGGGACTAGTCCCCCTAAGCAGTACTTC

j_call: TRBJ2-7
clone_size: once
d_call: TRBD1
v_call: TRBV5-4
cdr3_length: 13
cdr3_aa: CASSARDRSEQYF
cdr3_nt: TGTGCCAGCAGCGCCCGGGACAGATCCGAGCAGTACTTC

j_call: TRBJ1-5
clone_size: NA
d_call: TRBD1
v_call: TRBV6-5
cdr3_length: 14
cdr3_aa: CASRVAGGSQPQHF
cdr3_nt: TGTGCCAGCAGAGTGGCAGGGGGGAGTCAGCCCCAGCATTTT

j_call: TRBJ1-1
clone_size: NA
d_call: NA
v_call: TRBV6-1
cdr3_length: 13
cdr3_aa: CASSEALNTEAFF
cdr3_nt: TGTGCCAGCAGTGAGGCTTTGAACACTGAAGCTTTCTTT

j_call: TRBJ2-5
clone_size: NA
d_call: NA
v_call: TRBV7-6
cdr3_length: 16
cdr3_aa: CASSPWSRDVQETQYF
cdr3_nt: TGTGCCAGCAGCCCTTGGTCCAGGGATGTCCAAGAGACCCAGTACTTC

j_call: TRBJ2-3
clone_size: NA
d_call: NA
v_call: TRBV4-1
cdr3_length: 15
cdr3_aa: CASSQESSLSDTQYF
cdr3_nt: TGCGCCAGCAGCCAAGAATCGAGCTTATCCGATACGCAGTATTTT

j_call: TRBJ2-5
clone_size: NA
d_call: NA
v_call: TRBV4-1
cdr3_length: 15
cdr3_aa: CASSSSNEYQETQYF
cdr3_nt: TGCGCCAGCAGCAGTAGTAACGAGTACCAAGAGACCCAGTACTTC

j_call: TRBJ2-2
clone_size: NA
d_call: NA
v_call: TRBV18
cdr3_length: 16
cdr3_aa: CASSPATVVNTGELFF
cdr3_nt: TGTGCCAGCTCACCGGCGACAGTCGTAAACACCGGGGAGCTGTTTTTT

j_call: TRBJ2-3
clone_size: NA
d_call: TRBD2
v_call: TRBV11-2
cdr3_length: 17
cdr3_aa: CASSLDRPTSGVDTQYF
cdr3_nt: TGTGCCAGCAGCTTAGACCGTCCGACTAGCGGGGTTGATACGCAGTATTTT

j_call: TRBJ2-2
clone_size: NA
d_call: NA
v_call: TRBV2
cdr3_length: 15
cdr3_aa: CASTQTGGVTGELFF
cdr3_nt: TGTGCCAGCACTCAGACAGGCGGCGTTACCGGGGAGCTGTTTTTT

j_call: TRBJ1-2
clone_size: NA
d_call: TRBD1
v_call: TRBV6-5
cdr3_length: 14
cdr3_aa: CASSLGQGNYGYTF
cdr3_nt: TGTGCCAGCAGCCTCGGACAGGGGAACTATGGCTACACCTTC

j_call: TRBJ1-1
clone_size: few
d_call: NA
v_call: TRBV28
cdr3_length: 15
cdr3_aa: CASSPTRDRNTEAFF
cdr3_nt: TGTGCCAGCAGTCCCACCAGAGACAGAAACACTGAAGCTTTCTTT